The TCR beta chain described here comes from a study of blood T cell repertoires in COVID-19. Methods used by the authors: Estimated nucleated cell counts came from reference gene primer amplification. Assay used: immunoSEQ multiplex PCR; TCRdb lists only in-frame clones, some missing. That table gives V, J and clone size, and the DNA gave D and trimming. The table shows 45,000 to 65,000 clones, with approximately 80% occurring only once. Trimming took 0 bases from V and 4 from J, leaving 7 bases between them. CDR1 SGHRS and CDR2 YFSETQ come from the germline V gene. The CDR3 has 13 amino acids. This clone was counted between two and nine times.

The sequence derives from a woman over 75 with acute or convalescent COVID-19. This chain links TRBV5-1 with TRBJ1-2; no reliable D call. The sample consisted of peripheral blood. The CDR3 bases are TGCGCCAGCAGCTTGGCAGGTAGCTATGGCTACACCTTC. Protein: CASSLAGSYGYTF.